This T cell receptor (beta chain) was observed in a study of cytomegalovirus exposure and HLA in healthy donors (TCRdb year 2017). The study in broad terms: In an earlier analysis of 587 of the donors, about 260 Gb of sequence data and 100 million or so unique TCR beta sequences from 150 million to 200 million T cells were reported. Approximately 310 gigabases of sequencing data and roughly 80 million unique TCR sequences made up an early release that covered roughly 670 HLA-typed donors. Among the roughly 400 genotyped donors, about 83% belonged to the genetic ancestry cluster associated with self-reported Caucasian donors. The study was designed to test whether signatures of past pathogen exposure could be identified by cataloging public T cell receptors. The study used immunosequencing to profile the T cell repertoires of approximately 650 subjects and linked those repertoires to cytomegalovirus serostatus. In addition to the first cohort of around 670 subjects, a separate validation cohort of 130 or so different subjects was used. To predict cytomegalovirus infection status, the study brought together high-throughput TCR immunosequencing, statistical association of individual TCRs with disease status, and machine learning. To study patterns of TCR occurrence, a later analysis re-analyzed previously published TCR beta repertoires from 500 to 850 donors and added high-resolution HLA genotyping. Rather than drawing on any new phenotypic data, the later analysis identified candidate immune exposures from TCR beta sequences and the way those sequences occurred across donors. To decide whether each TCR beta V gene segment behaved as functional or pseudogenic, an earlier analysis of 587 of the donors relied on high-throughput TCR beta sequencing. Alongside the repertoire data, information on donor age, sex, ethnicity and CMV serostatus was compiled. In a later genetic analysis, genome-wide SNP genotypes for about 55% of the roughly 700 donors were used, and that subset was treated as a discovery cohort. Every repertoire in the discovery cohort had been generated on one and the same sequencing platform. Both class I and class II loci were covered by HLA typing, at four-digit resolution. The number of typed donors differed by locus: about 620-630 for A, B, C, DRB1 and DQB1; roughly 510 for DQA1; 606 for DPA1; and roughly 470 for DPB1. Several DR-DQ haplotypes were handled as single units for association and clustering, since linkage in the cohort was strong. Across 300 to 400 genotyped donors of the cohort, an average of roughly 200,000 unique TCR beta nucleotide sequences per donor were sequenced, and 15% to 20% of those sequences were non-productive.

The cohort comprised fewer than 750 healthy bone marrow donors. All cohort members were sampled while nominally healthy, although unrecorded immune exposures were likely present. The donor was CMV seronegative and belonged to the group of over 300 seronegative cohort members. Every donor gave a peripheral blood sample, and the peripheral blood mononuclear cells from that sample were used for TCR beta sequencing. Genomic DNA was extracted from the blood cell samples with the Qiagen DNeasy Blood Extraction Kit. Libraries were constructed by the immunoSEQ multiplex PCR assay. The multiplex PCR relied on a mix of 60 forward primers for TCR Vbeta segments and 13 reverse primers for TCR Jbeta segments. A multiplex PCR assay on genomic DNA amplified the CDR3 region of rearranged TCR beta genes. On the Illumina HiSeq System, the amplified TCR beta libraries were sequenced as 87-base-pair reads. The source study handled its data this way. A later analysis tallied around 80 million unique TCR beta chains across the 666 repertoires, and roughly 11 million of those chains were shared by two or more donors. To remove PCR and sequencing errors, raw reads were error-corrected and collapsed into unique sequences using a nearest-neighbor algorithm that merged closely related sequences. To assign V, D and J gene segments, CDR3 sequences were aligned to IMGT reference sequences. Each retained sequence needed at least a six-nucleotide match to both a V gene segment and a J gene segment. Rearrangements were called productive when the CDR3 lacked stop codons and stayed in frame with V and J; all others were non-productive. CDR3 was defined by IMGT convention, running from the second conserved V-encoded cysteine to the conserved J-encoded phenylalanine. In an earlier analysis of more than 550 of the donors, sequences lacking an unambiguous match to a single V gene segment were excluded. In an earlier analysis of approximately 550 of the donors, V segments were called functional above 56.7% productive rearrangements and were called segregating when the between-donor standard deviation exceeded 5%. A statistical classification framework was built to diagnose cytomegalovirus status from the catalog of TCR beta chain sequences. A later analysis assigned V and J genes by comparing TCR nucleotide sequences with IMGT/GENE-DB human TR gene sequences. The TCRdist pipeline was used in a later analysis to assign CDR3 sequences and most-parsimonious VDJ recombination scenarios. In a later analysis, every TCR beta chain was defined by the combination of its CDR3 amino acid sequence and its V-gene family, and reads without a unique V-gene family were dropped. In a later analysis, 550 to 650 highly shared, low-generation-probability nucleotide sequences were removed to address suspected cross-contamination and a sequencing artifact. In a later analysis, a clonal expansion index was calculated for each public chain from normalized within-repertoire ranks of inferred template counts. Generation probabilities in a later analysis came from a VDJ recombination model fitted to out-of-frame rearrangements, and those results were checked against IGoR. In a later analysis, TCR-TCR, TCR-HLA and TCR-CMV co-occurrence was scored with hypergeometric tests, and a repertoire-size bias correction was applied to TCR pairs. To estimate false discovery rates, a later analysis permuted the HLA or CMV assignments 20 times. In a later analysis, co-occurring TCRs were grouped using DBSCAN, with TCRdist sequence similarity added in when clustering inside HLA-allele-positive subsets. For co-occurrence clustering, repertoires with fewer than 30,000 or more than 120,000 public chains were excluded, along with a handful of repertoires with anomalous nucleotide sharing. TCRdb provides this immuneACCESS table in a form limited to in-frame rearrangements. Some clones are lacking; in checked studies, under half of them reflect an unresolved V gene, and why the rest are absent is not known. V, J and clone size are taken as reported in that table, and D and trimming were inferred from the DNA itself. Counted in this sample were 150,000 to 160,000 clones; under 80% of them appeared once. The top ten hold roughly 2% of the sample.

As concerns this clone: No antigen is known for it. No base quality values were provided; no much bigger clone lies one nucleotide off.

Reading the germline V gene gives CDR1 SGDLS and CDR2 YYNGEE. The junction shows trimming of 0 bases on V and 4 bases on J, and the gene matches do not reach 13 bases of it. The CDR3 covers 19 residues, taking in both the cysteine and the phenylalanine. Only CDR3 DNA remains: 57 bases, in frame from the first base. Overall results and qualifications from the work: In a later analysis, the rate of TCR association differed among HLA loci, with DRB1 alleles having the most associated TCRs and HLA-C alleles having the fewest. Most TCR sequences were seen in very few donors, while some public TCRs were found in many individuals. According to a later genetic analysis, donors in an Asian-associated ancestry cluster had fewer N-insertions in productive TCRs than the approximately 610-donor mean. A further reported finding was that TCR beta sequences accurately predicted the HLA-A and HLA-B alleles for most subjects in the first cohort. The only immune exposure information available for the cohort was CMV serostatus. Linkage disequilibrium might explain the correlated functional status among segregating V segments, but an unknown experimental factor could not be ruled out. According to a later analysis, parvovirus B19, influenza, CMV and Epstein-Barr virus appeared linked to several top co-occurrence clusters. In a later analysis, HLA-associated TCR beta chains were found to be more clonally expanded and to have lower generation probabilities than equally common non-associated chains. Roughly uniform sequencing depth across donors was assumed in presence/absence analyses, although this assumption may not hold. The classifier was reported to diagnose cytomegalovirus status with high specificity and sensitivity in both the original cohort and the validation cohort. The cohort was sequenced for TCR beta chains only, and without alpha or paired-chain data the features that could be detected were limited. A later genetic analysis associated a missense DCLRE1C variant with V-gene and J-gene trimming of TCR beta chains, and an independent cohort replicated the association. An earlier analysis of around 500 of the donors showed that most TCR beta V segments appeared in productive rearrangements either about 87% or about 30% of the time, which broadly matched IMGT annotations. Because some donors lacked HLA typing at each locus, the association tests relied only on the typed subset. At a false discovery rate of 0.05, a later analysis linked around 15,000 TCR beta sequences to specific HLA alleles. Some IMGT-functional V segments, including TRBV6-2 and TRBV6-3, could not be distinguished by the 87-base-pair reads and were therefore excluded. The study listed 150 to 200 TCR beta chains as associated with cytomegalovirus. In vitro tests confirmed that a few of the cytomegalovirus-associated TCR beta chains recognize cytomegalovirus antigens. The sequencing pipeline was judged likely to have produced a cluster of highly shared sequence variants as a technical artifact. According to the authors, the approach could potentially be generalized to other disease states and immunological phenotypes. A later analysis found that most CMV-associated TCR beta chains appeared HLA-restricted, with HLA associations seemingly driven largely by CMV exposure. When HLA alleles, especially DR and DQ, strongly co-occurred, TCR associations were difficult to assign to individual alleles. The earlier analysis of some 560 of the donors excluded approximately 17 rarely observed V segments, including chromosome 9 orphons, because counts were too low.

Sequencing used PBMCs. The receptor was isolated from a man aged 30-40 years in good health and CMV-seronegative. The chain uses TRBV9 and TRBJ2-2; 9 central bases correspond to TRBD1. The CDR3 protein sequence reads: CASSVVPGQGSIFTGELFF. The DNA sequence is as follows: TGTGCCAGCAGCGTAGTACCGGGACAGGGATCCATATTCACCGGGGAGCTGTTTTTT.